This T cell receptor (beta chain) was captured by sequencing in a study of T cell repertoires in cytomegalovirus infection. About the research overall: Recently described HLA-C-restricted plus well-studied HLA-B-restricted CMV epitopes were used. CMV infection and matching HLA type were both indicated by public TCR beta signatures.

The CDR3 covers 13 residues. Trimming cost V 2 bases and J 1 base, with 5 bases left between them. CDR1 is LNHDA and CDR2 is SQIVND in the germline V gene (reference sequence). This clonotype came up a few times. Its antigen is not known. Using its own MiXCR run on the reads, TCRdb lists one record per CDR3 protein. The profile shows fewer than 850,000 distinct CDR3 sequences, just under 30% of them singletons. The V gene is TRBV19, the J gene TRBJ1-1; D ambiguous. Sequenced material: cultured CD8+ T cells from PBMCs, taken from culture after CMV antigen stimulation. The clonotype originates from a human donor in good health (CMV status not recorded). Some clones in this sample may be carry-over from other donors' samples. The CDR3, as DNA: TGTGCCAGTAGTATATATCGGAACACTGAAGCTTTCTTT. Its translation is CASSIYRNTEAFF.